This TCR beta chain emerged from a study of blood T cell repertoires in COVID-19. Study-wide background: PBMCs, B-cell-depleted T cells, or T cells were the source of the cDNA or gDNA that made up the material.

Methods used by the authors: Nucleated cell counts were estimated from reference gene primer amplification. TCRdb keeps only in-frame clones here, not all; method: immunoSEQ multiplex PCR. Clone size and the V and J calls come from that table; the DNA yielded D and trimming. Here the sample spans under 100,000 clones, around nine tenths being singletons. The CDR3 is made up of 13 amino acids. The ends were cut back, 0 bases at V and 6 bases at J, with 5 bases in the middle. Germline CDR1 and CDR2: SGHNT and YENEEA. The rearrangement links TRBV11-3 to TRBJ2-2; D remains ambiguous. This clonotype originated in a woman in her sixties or seventies with acute or convalescent COVID-19. The sequencing sample was made of peripheral blood. The CDR3 loop is CASSLDASGELFF. The CDR3 DNA reads TGTGCCAGCAGCTTAGATGCGTCCGGGGAGCTGTTTTTT.